A single sample is the source of the 23 T cell receptor beta chains below, sequenced in a study of blood T cell repertoires in COVID-19. Here immunoSEQ multiplex PCR was the method, and the copy in TCRdb shows in-frame clones only, minus some. Of some 300,000 clones in the sample, around 88% are singletons; the top ten hold roughly 7%. What was sequenced was peripheral blood. These receptor sequences come from a woman aged 25 to 39 who had recovered from COVID-19.

This chain links TRBV11-3 with TRBJ2-3; TRBD1 agrees at 7 bases. Germline V gives CDR1 SGHNT, CDR2 YENEEA. The trim removed 5 bases at V and 2 bases at J, leaving 4 bases unmatched. This CDR3 region has 14 residues. DNA for the CDR3: TGTGCCAGCAGCCCGACAGGGCCCACAGATACGCAGTATTTT. Amino acids: CASSPTGPTDTQYF. The whole variable domain, remainder taken from reference TRBV11-3 and TRBJ2-3, is EAGVVQSPRYKIIEKKQPVAFWCNPISGHNTLYWYLQNLGQGPELLIRYENEEAVDDSQLPKDRFSAERLKGVDSTLKIQPAELGDSAVYLCASSPTGPTDTQYFGPGTRLTVL.

In this sample, this clone turned up once. The rearrangement joins TRBV7-9 to TRBJ1-1, with 8 bases identical to TRBD1. Unmatched junction bases numbered 3, after V lost 2 bases and J lost 4 bases. Germline CDR1 SEHNR, CDR2 FQNEAQ (reference sequence). CDR3 size: 14 residues. The CDR3 here is CASSLQGATTEAFF. As DNA, the CDR3 is TGTGCCAGCAGCTTACAGGGGGCGACCACTGAAGCTTTCTTT.

The V and J genes are TRBV7-3 and TRBJ2-1; 10 nucleotides align to TRBD2. After removal of 5 bases from V and 8 bases from J, the junction contained 12 bases not matched to a gene. The CDR3 sequence is 16 residues long. The germline V gene has CDR1 SGHTA and CDR2 FQGTGA. Written as DNA, the CDR3 is TGTGCCAGCAGCCTGCCGATTAGCGGGGGGCATGATGAGCAGTTCTTC. This translates into CASSLPISGGHDEQFF. Looking up the rest from reference TRBV7-3 and TRBJ2-1 gives the full variable domain: GAGVSQTPSNKVTEKGKYVELRCDPISGHTALYWYRQSLGQGPEFLIYFQGTGAADDSGLPNDRFFAVRPEGSVSTLKIQRTERGDSAVYLCASSLPISGGHDEQFFGPGTRLTVL.

The chain couples TRBV7-8 to TRBJ1-2; 11 bases are a match to TRBD1. The CDR3 is 15 amino acids. In germline, CDR1 is SGHVS, CDR2 FQNEAQ. Trimming removed 4 bases from V and 5 bases from J; junction bases left unmatched: 6. CDR3: CASSSRGQGAYGYTF. The DNA for the CDR3 is TGTGCCAGCAGCTCGCGCGGACAGGGGGCGTATGGCTACACCTTC.

CDR3 sequence: CASSPRDYSTGELFF. CDR3 in DNA: TGTGCCAGCAGCCCCAGGGACTATTCCACCGGGGAGCTGTTTTTT. J is TRBJ2-2 and V is TRBV9; 7 bases align to TRBD2. This CDR3 has 15 residues. Germline CDR1 reads SGDLS; CDR2 reads YYNGEE. With V trimmed by 4 bases and J by 4 bases, 7 bases remained unmatched. The full variable domain, completed using reference TRBV9 and TRBJ2-2, is DSGVTQTPKHLITATGQRVTLRCSPRSGDLSVYWYQQSLDQGLQFLIQYYNGEERAKGNILERFSAQQFPDLHSELNLSSLELGDSALYFCASSPRDYSTGELFFGEGSRLTVL.

CDR3 amino acids: CASSPYRGRVSTDTQYF. The CDR3 DNA sequence: TGTGCCAGCAGCCCATACCGCGGGAGGGTGAGCACAGATACGCAGTATTTT. The gene calls are TRBV11-2 and TRBJ2-3; 9 bases line up with TRBD2. CDR3 length: 17 residues. V gave up 5 bases and J gave up 0 bases; unmatched junction bases: 9. Germline V gene sequence: CDR1 SGHAT, CDR2 FQNNGV. The variable domain in full, completed from reference TRBV11-2 and TRBJ2-3, reads EAGVAQSPRYKIIEKRQSVAFWCNPISGHATLYWYQQILGQGPKLLIQFQNNGVVDDSQLPKDRFSAERLKGVDSTLKIQPAKLEDSAVYLCASSPYRGRVSTDTQYFGPGTRLTVL.

The chain uses TRBV5-1 and TRBJ2-7; D remains ambiguous. This CDR3 contains 14 residues. The ends were cut back, 8 bases at V and 1 base at J, with 16 bases in the middle. Germline V gives CDR1 SGHRS, CDR2 YFSETQ. The CDR3: CARPTSAGSYEQYF. The CDR3 DNA sequence: TGCGCCAGACCTACTTCGGCAGGTTCCTACGAGCAGTACTTC.

This chain uses TRBV13 with TRBJ1-3; 11 bases are shared with TRBD1. Per the germline V gene, CDR1 is PRHDT and CDR2 is FYEKMQ (reference sequence). CDR3 size: 15 residues. With 5 bases clipped from V and 3 bases from J, the junction kept 3 bases outside the gene matches. The CDR3 DNA follows: TGTGCCAGCAGCCTCGGGACAGGGGGTGGAAACACCATATATTTT. Protein: CASSLGTGGGNTIYF.

The V and J genes are TRBV2 and TRBJ1-5; D may be TRBD1 (5 bases). Germline V CDR1 and CDR2: SNHLY, FYNNEI. Trimming took 6 bases from V and 12 from J, leaving 15 bases between them. This CDR3 is 12 amino acids long. The CDR3 nucleotides read TGTGCCAGCAGACGAGCAGGGACTCGCCAGCATTTT. Translation: CASRRAGTRQHF.

The chain couples TRBV2 to TRBJ1-4; D is perhaps TRBD1 (6 bases). Germline-derived CDR1 and CDR2 are SNHLY and FYNNEI. The germline V and J ends were trimmed by 5 bases and 0 bases, with 13 bases remaining between them. The CDR3 consists of 16 residues. This CDR3 is CASSHKNRATNEKLFF. The CDR3, as DNA: TGTGCCAGCAGTCACAAAAACAGGGCAACTAATGAAAAACTGTTTTTT.

This rearrangement joins TRBV7-9 to TRBJ1-1; 8 positions match TRBD1. J gave up 7 bases and V 3 bases, and 4 bases lay outside the gene matches. The CDR3 runs 13 residues. Germline CDR1 SEHNR, CDR2 FQNEAQ (reference sequence). This chain's CDR3 is CASSFGQGDEAFF. CDR3 nucleotides: TGTGCCAGCAGCTTCGGACAGGGCGATGAAGCTTTCTTT.

The chain uses TRBV19 and TRBJ2-7; TRBD1 aligns across 11 bases. The CDR3 has 14 residues. Germline V gene sequence: CDR1 LNHDA, CDR2 SQIVND (reference sequence). The trim removed 8 bases at V and 2 bases at J, leaving 5 bases unmatched. CDR3: CASGWGQGAYEQYF. Here the CDR3 DNA reads TGTGCCAGTGGGTGGGGACAGGGGGCCTACGAGCAGTACTTC.

Concerning this clone itself: One end of the junction varies from germline; a read error may be responsible. J is TRBJ2-6 and V is TRBV5-1; tentative D call: TRBD2 (7 bases). The CDR3 spans 16 residues. Germline lookup yields CDR1 SGHRS and CDR2 YFSETQ. The CDR3 reads CASTLGGGAEANVLTF. The CDR3 coding sequence is TGCGCCAGCACCTTGGGTGGGGGGGCTGAGGCCAACGTCCTGACTTTC.

Only one count was recorded for this clone. The chain carries TRBV24-1 and TRBJ2-3; 8 positions match TRBD1. The CDR3 has 13 residues. The germline CDR1 and CDR2 sequences are KGHDR and SFDVKD. Trimming took 7 bases from V and 5 from J; bases not matched to a gene: 4. CDR3 in DNA: TGTGCCACCAGAGGACAGGGCCAAGATACGCAGTATTTT. Protein: CATRGQGQDTQYF.

This clone was recorded a few times. This rearrangement joins TRBV9 to TRBJ1-2; D is unclear. CDR3 length: 13 residues. V was pared by 0 bases and J by 4 bases, with 7 bases between. Germline assignment: CDR1 SGDLS and CDR2 YYNGEE. As DNA, the CDR3 is TGTGCCAGCAGCGTAGGGGCCTCCTATGGCTACACCTTC. It codes for CASSVGASYGYTF.

V and J are TRBV7-2 and TRBJ2-3; D uncertain. The germline V gene encodes CDR1 SGHTA and CDR2 FQGNSA. There are 14 residues in the CDR3. Trimming took 3 bases from V and 4 from J, leaving 11 bases between them. The chain's CDR3 is CASSFTAYPDTQYF. DNA of the CDR3: TGTGCCAGCAGCTTTACAGCATACCCAGATACGCAGTATTTT.

V usage is TRBV12-5 and J usage is TRBJ2-2, with unresolved D. The CDR3 consists of 14 residues. CDR1 LGHNT and CDR2 FRNRAP come from the germline V gene. V was clipped by 1 base and J by 7 bases, with 10 bases between them. The CDR3 nucleotides are TGTGCTAGTGGTTTGGGAAGCTCGGGCGGGGAGCTGTTTTTT. Translating it yields CASGLGSSGGELFF.

The chain uses TRBV29-1 and TRBJ1-5, with 9 bases that match TRBD1. The V gene's germline CDR1 is SQVTM and CDR2 ANQGSEA. The CDR3 covers 13 residues. With 6 bases clipped from V and 4 bases from J, the junction kept 4 bases outside the gene matches. For the CDR3, the DNA is TGCAGCGTGTCCGGGACAGGGAATCAGCCCCAGCATTTT. Amino acids: CSVSGTGNQPQHF.

The chain combines TRBV9 with TRBJ2-1, with 9 bases matching TRBD1. V lost 4 bases to trimming and J lost 5 bases; unmatched junction nucleotides: 4. Germline V gene lookup returns CDR1 SGDLS and CDR2 YYNGEE. The CDR3 is 14 residues long. The CDR3 DNA follows: TGTGCCAGCAGCCCCGACAGGGGGGACAATGAGCAGTTCTTC. This translates into CASSPDRGDNEQFF.

This clone was seen a few times. The chain has TRBV28 and TRBJ1-2, with 12 bases lining up with TRBD1. CDR1 is MDHEN, CDR2 SYDVKM, per germline. The junction had 5 bases not matched to a gene; V was cut back by 2 bases and J by 7 bases. The CDR3 loop spans 15 amino acids. In DNA form, the CDR3 reads TGTGCCAGCAGTTTAGGCGGGACAGGGGGCTCTGGCTACACCTTC. It translates to CASSLGGTGGSGYTF.

The V call is TRBV6-8, the J call TRBJ1-5; possibly TRBD1 for D (5 bases). Trimming removed 5 bases at V and 7 bases at J, with 15 bases between. CDR1 is MNHGY and CDR2 is SAAAGT in the germline V gene. There are 14 residues in the CDR3. CDR3 nucleotide sequence: TGTGCCAGCAGTCCTGGGCGGGACTGGCAGCCCCAGCATTTT. Its translation: CASSPGRDWQPQHF.

This chain connects TRBV6-5 to TRBJ2-5; D is perhaps TRBD2 (6 bases). Germline V gene data show CDR1 as MNHEY and CDR2 as SVGAGI. This CDR3 has 14 amino acids. Trimming took off 0 bases at V and 4 bases at J, with 9 bases between the two ends. The DNA for the CDR3 is TGTGCCAGCAGTTACTCGCCGGGACTAGAGACCCAGTACTTC. As protein: CASSYSPGLETQYF.

V and J are TRBV7-3 and TRBJ2-1; D is undetermined. The length of the CDR3 is 15 residues. Between the trimmed V and J ends, which lost 3 bases and 0 bases, there was a span of 9 bases. The germline V gene encodes CDR1 SGHTA and CDR2 FQGTGA. CDR3 sequence (DNA): TGTGCCAGCAGCTTCGGGTCTAGCTCCTACAATGAGCAGTTCTTC. It is translated as CASSFGSSSYNEQFF.